This T cell receptor beta chain was found in a study of early T cells in non-severe SARS-CoV-2 infection. The CDR3 is 12 residues long. CDR1 is MDHEN, CDR2 SYDVKM, per germline. The ends were cut back, 4 bases at V and 6 bases at J, with 8 bases in the middle. The table lists this clonotype with a few counts. cDNA molecules, individually, were tagged with unique molecular identifiers. TCRdb re-analysed the 5' RACE reads in MiXCR, keeping a single row per CDR3 protein. Of tens of thousands of distinct CDR3 sequences listed, 9% to 10% are singletons. The rearrangement uses TRBV28 and TRBJ2-3; no firm D call. The clonotype originates from an adult who was a healthcare worker with PCR-confirmed SARS-CoV-2 infection or an uninfected control (not recorded which). Material: whole blood, obtained at baseline. CDR3 DNA sequence: TGTGCCAGCAGTTCTCAAGGGGATACGCAGTATTTT. This gives the protein CASSSQGDTQYF.